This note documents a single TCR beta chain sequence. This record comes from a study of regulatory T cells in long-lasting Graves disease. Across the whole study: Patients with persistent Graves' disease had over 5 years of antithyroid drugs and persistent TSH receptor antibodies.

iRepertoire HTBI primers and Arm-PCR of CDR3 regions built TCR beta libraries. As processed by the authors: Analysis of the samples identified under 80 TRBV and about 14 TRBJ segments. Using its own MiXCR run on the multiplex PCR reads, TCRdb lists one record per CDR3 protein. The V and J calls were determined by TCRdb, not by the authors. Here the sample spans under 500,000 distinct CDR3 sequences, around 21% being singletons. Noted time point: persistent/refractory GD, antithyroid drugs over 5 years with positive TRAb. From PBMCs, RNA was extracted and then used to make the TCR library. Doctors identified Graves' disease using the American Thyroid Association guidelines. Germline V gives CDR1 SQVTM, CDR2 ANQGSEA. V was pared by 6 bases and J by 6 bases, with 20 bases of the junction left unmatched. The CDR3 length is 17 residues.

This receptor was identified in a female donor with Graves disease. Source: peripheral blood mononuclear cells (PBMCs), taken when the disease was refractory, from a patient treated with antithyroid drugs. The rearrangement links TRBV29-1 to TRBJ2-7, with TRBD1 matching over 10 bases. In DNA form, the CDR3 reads TGCAGCGTGGCCAAACATAATACCGGGACAGGGGTTTTCGAGCAGTACTTC. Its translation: CSVAKHNTGTGVFEQYF.